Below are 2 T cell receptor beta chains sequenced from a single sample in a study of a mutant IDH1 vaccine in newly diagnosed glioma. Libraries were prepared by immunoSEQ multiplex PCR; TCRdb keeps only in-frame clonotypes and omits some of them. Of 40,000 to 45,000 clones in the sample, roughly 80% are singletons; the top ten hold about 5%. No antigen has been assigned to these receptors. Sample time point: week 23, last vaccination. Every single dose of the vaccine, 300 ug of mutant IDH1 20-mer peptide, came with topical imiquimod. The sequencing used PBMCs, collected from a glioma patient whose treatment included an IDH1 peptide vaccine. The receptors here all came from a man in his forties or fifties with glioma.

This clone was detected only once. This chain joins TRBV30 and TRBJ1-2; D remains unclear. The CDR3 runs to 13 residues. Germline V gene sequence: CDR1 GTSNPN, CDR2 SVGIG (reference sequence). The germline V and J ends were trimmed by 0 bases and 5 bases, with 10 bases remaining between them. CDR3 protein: CAWSVSGVYGYTF. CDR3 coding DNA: TGTGCCTGGAGTGTAAGTGGGGTTTATGGCTACACCTTC.

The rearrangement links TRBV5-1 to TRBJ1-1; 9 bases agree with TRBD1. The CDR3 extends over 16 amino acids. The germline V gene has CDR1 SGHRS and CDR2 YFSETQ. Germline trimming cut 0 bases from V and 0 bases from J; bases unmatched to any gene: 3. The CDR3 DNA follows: TGCGCCAGCAGCTTGGATGGGACAGGGTTGAACACTGAAGCTTTCTTT. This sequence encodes CASSLDGTGLNTEAFF.